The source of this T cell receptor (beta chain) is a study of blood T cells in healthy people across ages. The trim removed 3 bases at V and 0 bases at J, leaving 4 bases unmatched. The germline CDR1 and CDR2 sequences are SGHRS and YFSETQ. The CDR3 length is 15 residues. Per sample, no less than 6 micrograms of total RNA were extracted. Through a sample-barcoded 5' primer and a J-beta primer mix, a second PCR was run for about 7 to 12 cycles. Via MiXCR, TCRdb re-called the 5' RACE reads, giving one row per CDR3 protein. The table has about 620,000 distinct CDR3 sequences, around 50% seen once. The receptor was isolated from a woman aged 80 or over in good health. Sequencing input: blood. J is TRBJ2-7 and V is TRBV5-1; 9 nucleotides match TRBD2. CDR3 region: CASSSGLAASYEQYF. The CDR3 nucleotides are TGCGCCAGCAGCTCGGGACTAGCCGCCTCCTACGAGCAGTACTTC. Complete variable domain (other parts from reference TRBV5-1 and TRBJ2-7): KAGVTQTPRYLIKTRGQQVTLSCSPISGHRSVSWYQQTPGQGLQFLFEYFSETQRNKGNFPGRFSGRQFSNSRSEMNVSTLELGDSALYLCASSSGLAASYEQYFGPGTRLTVT.